This T cell receptor (beta chain) was retrieved from a study of blood T cell repertoires in COVID-19. As for the study in general: Acute-phase and convalescent COVID-19 samples originated in the United States, Italy and Spain. The analysed material was cDNA or gDNA that came from T cells, B-cell-depleted T cells, or PBMCs.

TCRdb's copy holds only in-frame clones and misses some; the assay was immunoSEQ multiplex PCR. Among 53,000 or so clones listed, roughly 90% were seen once. Germline values: CDR1 MDHEN, CDR2 SYDVKM. V shed 6 bases, J shed 4 bases, and the junction held 8 bases outside the gene matches. The length of the CDR3 is 14 residues. This TCR was sampled from a human donor in a cohort sampled during active COVID-19. The chain is built from TRBV28 and TRBJ1-2; TRBD1 matches at 7 bases. Sequenced input: peripheral blood. CDR3 nucleotide sequence: TGTGCCAGCAGACGGAGACAGGGTCTCTATGGCTACACCTTC. Amino acid sequence: CASRRRQGLYGYTF.